The 3 T cell receptor beta chains below were found in one sample sequenced in a study of post-analysis software for immune sequencing data. General study points: TRBV5-6, TRBV5-1 and TRBV20-1 belonged to a set of roughly 5 TRBV segments that were more frequent in patients than controls.

Unique molecular identifiers were built into the TCR beta cDNA libraries. TCRdb reprocessed the PCR reads via MiXCR and lists one record per CDR3 protein. The sample carries approximately 730,000 distinct CDR3 sequences, less than 35% recorded once. Their target antigens are unknown. Sample: blood. The receptors were gathered from a girl under 18 with multiple sclerosis.

V usage is TRBV6-5 and J usage is TRBJ1-2, with D hard to call. CDR3 length: 13 amino acids. Germline loops: CDR1 MNHEY, CDR2 SVGAGI. Trimming left V 8 bases short and J 0 bases short, with 10 bases between. The CDR3 here is CASSVHPNYGYTF. The CDR3 DNA sequence: TGTGCCAGCTCCGTGCATCCTAACTATGGCTACACCTTC.

This clonotype was recorded at least ten times. The chain uses TRBV7-2 and TRBJ2-7, with D possibly being TRBD2 (6 bases). The CDR3 is 14 amino acids. Germline V CDR1 and CDR2: SGHTA, FQGNSA. V lost 5 bases, J lost 1 base, and 12 bases lay in between. The CDR3 bases are TGTGCCAGCAGCCCTAGTCGGGGGTCCTACGAGCAGTACTTC. The encoded protein is CASSPSRGSYEQYF.

This clonotype showed up just a few times. The chain carries TRBV18 and TRBJ1-2; D not resolved. The CDR3 loop spans 14 amino acids. The V gene's germline CDR1 is KGHSH and CDR2 LQKENI. Trimming took off 0 bases at V and 4 bases at J, with 9 bases between the two ends. CDR3 sequence: CASSPPEVFYGYTF. The CDR3 DNA reads TGTGCCAGCTCACCACCAGAGGTATTCTATGGCTACACCTTC.